This T cell receptor (beta chain) was profiled in a study of blood T cell repertoires in COVID-19. Study-wide background: The cDNA or gDNA used as material had been derived from T cells, B-cell-depleted T cells, or PBMCs.

As handled by the study authors: Estimated nucleated cell counts came from reference gene primer amplification. The data were produced by immunoSEQ multiplex PCR, yet TCRdb's version contains in-frame clones alone and is incomplete. Clone size and V and J calls were adopted from that table, with D and trimming inferred from the DNA. The sample lists about 140,000 clones; roughly 88% were seen once. Losses at the gene ends were 5 bases for V and 1 base for J; bases not matched to a gene: 10. This CDR3 region has 15 residues. Germline CDR1 GTSNPN, CDR2 SVGIG (reference sequence). The chain is built from TRBV30 and TRBJ1-1, with 7 nucleotides matching TRBD1. What was sequenced was peripheral blood. This clonotype originated in a woman between 45 and 60 years old with acute or convalescent COVID-19. The CDR3 nucleotides are TGTGCCTGGCGGGACAGCTGGACGGGGAACACTGAAGCTTTCTTT. Translated, it gives CAWRDSWTGNTEAFF.